The clone carrying this T cell receptor beta chain was detected a few times. What it recognizes is unknown. Using a J-beta primer mix together with a sample-barcoded 5' primer, a second PCR was run for roughly 6 to 12 cycles. MiXCR, run by TCRdb on the 5' RACE reads, gives a single entry per CDR3 protein. The sample carries hundreds of thousands of distinct CDR3 sequences, 25% to 30% recorded once. V was shortened by 6 bases and J by 0 bases, with 11 bases between the two germline ends. There are 13 residues in the CDR3. Germline CDR1 reads DFQATT; CDR2 reads SNEGSKA (reference sequence). This sample is drawn from a study of blood T cells in healthy people across ages. Study-level results: CMV status of donors was unknown, possibly confounding expanded clonotype changes. Strong correlation linked observed beta diversity and percent naive T cells. What prevented conclusive comparison of naive and antigen-experienced cells was that PBMCs were unsorted. The study regarded diversity estimates from one million T cells as underestimates.

The chain links TRBV20-1 to TRBJ1-1; D is unresolved. The origin of this receptor is a woman aged 80 or over in good health. Sequencing was done on a sample of blood. CDR3 sequence: CSALYGVNTEAFF. The CDR3 nucleotides read TGCAGTGCCCTATATGGGGTGAACACTGAAGCTTTCTTT.